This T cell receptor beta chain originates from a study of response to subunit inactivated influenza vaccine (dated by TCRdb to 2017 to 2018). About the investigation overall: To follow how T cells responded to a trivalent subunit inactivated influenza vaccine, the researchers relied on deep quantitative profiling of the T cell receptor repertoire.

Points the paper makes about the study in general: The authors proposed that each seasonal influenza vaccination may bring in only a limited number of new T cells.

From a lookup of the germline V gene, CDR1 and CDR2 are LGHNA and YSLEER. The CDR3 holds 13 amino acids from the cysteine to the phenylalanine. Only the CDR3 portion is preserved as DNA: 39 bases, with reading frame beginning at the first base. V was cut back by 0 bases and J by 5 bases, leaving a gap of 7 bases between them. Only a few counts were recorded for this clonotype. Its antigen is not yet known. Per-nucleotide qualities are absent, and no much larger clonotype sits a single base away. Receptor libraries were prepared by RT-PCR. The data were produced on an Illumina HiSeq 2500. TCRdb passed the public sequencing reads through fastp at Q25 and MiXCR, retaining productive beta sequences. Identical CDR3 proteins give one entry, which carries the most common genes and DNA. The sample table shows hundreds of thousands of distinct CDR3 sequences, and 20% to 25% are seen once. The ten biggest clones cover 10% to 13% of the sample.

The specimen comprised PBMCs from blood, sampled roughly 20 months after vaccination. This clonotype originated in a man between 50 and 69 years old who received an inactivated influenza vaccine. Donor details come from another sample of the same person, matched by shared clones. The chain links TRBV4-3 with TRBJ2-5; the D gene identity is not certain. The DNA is TGCGCCAGCAGCCAAGATTGGCGGGAGACCCAGTACTTC. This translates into CASSQDWRETQYF.